This record concerns one T cell receptor (beta chain) sequence. The CDR3 has 14 residues. CDR1 and CDR2 from the germline V gene are MNHEY and SMNVEV (reference sequence). The V and J ends lost 6 bases and 2 bases respectively, with 13 bases between them. The sample comes from a study of CD8 T cells in Susac syndrome. RNA, at roughly 0.45 to 1 ug, was reverse transcribed with random hexamers. TCRdb re-called the immunoSEQ multiplex PCR reads through MiXCR, storing one row per CDR3 protein. The table includes approximately 74,000 distinct CDR3 sequences, 85% to 95% detected once. The chain recombines TRBV27 with TRBJ1-1, with unresolved D. The receptor's source is a human donor with Susac syndrome. Sequencing was done on a sample of CD4+ T cells from PBMCs. The CDR3 region has the DNA TGTGCCAGCAGGCCCGAAAACCGAAACACTGAAGCTTTCTTT. It is translated as CASRPENRNTEAFF.